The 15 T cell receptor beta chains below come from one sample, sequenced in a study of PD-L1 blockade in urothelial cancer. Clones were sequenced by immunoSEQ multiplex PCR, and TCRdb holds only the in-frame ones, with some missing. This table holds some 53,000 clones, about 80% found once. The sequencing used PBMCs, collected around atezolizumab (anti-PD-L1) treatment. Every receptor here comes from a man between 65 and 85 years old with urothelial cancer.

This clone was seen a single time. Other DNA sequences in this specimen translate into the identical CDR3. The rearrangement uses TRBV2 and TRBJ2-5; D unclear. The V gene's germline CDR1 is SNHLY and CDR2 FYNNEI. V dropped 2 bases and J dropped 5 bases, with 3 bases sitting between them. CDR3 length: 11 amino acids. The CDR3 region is CASSELETQYF. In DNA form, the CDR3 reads TGTGCCAGCAGTGAACTGGAGACCCAGTACTTC.

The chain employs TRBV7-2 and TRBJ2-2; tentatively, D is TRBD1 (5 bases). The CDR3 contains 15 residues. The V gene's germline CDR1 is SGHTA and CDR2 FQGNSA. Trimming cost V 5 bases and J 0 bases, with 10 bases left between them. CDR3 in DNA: TGTGCCAGCAGCCCCAGGGCGCCGAACACCGGGGAGCTGTTTTTT. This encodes CASSPRAPNTGELFF.

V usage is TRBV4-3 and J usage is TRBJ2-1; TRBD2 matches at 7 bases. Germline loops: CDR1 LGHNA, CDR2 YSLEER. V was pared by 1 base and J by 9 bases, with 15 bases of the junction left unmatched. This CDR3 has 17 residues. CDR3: CASSQALLTSHGGEQFF. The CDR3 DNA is TGCGCCAGCAGCCAAGCCCTGCTGACTAGCCATGGAGGTGAGCAGTTCTTC.

The CDR3 DNA reads TGTGCCAGTAGTATATCGCAGGGCGAAAACATTCAGTACTTC. Amino acid sequence: CASSISQGENIQYF. The J gene is TRBJ2-4, the V gene TRBV19; a weak D match, TRBD1 (5 bases). Germline loops: CDR1 LNHDA, CDR2 SQIVND (reference sequence). V lost 2 bases and J lost 5, with 10 bases in between. The CDR3 extends over 14 amino acids.

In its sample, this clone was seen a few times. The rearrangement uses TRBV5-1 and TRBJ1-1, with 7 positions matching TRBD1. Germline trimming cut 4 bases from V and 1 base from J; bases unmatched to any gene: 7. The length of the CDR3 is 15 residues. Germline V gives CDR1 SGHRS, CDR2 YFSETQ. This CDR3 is CASSKTRGENTEAFF. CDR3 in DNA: TGCGCCAGCAGCAAAACCAGGGGGGAGAACACTGAAGCTTTCTTT.

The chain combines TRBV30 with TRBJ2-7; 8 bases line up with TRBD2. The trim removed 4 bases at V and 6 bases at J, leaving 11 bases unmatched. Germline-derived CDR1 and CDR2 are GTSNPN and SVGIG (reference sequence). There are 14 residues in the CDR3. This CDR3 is CAWTRDAGRVEQYF. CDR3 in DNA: TGTGCCTGGACCCGGGACGCCGGGAGGGTCGAGCAGTACTTC.

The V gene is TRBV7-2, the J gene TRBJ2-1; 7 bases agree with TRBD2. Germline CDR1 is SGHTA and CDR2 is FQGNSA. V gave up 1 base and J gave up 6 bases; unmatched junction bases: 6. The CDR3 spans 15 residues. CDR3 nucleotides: TGTGCCAGCAGCTTAGGTAGCGGGCTGGGCAATGAGCAGTTCTTC. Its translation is CASSLGSGLGNEQFF.

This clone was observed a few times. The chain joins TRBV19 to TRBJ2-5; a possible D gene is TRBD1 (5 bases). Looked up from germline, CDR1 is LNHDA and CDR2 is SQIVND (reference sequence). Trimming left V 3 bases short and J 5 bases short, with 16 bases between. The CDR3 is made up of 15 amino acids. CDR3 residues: CASSIMAFPGETQYF. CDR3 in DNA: TGTGCCAGTAGTATTATGGCCTTCCCAGGGGAGACCCAGTACTTC.

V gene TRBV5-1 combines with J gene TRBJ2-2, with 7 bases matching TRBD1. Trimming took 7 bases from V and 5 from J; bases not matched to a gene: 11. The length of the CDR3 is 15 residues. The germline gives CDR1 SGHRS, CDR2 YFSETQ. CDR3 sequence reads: CASDSTGKGTGELFF. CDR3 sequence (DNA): TGCGCCAGCGACTCGACAGGGAAGGGGACCGGGGAGCTGTTTTTT.

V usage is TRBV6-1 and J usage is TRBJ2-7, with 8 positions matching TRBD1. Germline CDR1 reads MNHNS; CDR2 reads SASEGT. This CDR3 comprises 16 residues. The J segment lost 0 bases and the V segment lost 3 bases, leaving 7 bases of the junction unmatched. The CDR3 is CASSDNGGTGSYEQYF. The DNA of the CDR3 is TGTGCCAGCAGTGATAATGGGGGGACAGGCTCCTACGAGCAGTACTTC.

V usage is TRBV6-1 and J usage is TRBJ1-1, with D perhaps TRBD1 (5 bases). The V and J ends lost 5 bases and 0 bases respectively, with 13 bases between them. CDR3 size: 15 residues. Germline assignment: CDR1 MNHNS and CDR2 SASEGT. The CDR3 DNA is TGTGCCAGCAGTCGGACAAGGGCCATGAACACTGAAGCTTTCTTT. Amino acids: CASSRTRAMNTEAFF.

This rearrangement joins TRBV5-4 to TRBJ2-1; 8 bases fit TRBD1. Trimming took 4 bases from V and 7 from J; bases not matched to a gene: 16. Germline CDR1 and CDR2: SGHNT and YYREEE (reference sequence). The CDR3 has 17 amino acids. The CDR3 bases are TGTGCCAGCAGCCCCCGAAGCGCCCAGGGGGCGAGGAATGAGCAGTTCTTC. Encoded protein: CASSPRSAQGARNEQFF.

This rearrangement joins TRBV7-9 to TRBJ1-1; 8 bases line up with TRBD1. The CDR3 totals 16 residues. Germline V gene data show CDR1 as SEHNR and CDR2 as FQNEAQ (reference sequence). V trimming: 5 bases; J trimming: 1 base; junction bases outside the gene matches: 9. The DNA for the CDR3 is TGTGCCAGCAGCCCACCGGGAGGACAGGGGAACACTGAAGCTTTCTTT. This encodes CASSPPGGQGNTEAFF. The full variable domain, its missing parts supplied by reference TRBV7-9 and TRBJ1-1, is DTGVSQNPRHKITKRGQNVTFRCDPISEHNRLYWYRQTLGQGPEFLTYFQNEAQLEKSRLLSDRFSAERPKGSFSTLEIQRTEQGDSAMYLCASSPPGGQGNTEAFFGQGTRLTVV.

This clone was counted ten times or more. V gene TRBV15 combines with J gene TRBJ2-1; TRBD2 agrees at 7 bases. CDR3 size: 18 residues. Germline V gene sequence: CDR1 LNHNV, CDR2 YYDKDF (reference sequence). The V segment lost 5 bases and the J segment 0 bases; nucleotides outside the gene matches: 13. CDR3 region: CATSPGLVARSSYNEQFF. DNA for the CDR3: TGTGCCACCAGCCCCGGACTAGTCGCGCGCAGCTCCTACAATGAGCAGTTCTTC.

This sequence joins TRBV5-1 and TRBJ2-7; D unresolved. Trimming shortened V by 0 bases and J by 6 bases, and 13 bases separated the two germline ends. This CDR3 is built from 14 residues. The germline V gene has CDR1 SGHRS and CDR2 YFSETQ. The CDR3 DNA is TGCGCCAGCAGCTTGGATTCGCGGTCCCCCGAGCAGTACTTC. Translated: CASSLDSRSPEQYF.